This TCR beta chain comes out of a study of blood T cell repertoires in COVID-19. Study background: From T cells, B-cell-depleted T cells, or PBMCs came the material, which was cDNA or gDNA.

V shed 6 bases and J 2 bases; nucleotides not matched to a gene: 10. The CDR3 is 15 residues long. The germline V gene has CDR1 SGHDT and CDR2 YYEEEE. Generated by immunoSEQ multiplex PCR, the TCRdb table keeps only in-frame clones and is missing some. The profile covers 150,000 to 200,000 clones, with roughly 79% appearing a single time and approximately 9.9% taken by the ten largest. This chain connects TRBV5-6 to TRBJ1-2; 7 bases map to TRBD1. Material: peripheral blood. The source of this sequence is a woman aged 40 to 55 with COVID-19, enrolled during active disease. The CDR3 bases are TGTGCCAGCACCCCTGGAATAGGGGGCAACTATGGCTACACCTTC. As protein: CASTPGIGGNYGYTF.